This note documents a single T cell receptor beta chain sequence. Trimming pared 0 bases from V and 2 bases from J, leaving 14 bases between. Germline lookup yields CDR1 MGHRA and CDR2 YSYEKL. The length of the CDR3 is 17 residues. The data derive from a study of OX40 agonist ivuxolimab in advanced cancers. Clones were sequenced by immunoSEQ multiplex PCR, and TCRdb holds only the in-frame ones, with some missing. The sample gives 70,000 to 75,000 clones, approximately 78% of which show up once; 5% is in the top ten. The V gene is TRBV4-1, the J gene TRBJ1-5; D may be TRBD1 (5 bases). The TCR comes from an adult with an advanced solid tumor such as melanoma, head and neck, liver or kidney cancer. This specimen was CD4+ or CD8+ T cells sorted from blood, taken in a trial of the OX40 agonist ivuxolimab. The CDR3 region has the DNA TGCGCCAGCAGCCAAGAAATAAGGGGCAGGGGCAATCAGCCCCAGCATTTT. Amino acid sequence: CASSQEIRGRGNQPQHF.